This record covers a single T cell receptor beta chain. Its target is not known. The donors were in the roughly 110-subject validation cohort; that cohort was separate from the approximately 670-subject first cohort. The germline V gene encodes CDR1 WSHSY and CDR2 SAAADI. The J segment lost 7 bases and the V segment lost 6 bases, leaving 5 bases of the junction unmatched. The CDR3 covers 12 residues. The data derive from a study of cytomegalovirus exposure and HLA in healthy donors. Overall study findings and caveats: In vitro experiments confirmed that a few CMV-associated chains were specific for CMV antigens.

This table comes from immunoSEQ multiplex PCR, and its TCRdb copy is limited to in-frame clones, with some not included. Of 150,000 to 200,000 clones in the sample, 86% were seen once. The sequenced material came from PBMCs. This rearrangement joins TRBV10-2 to TRBJ1-1, with TRBD1 identical over 7 bases. The TCR comes from a woman under 30 in good health and CMV-seronegative. CDR3 nucleotide sequence: TGCGCCAGCAGCGAAGGGACAGATGAAGCTTTCTTT. It is translated as CASSEGTDEAFF.